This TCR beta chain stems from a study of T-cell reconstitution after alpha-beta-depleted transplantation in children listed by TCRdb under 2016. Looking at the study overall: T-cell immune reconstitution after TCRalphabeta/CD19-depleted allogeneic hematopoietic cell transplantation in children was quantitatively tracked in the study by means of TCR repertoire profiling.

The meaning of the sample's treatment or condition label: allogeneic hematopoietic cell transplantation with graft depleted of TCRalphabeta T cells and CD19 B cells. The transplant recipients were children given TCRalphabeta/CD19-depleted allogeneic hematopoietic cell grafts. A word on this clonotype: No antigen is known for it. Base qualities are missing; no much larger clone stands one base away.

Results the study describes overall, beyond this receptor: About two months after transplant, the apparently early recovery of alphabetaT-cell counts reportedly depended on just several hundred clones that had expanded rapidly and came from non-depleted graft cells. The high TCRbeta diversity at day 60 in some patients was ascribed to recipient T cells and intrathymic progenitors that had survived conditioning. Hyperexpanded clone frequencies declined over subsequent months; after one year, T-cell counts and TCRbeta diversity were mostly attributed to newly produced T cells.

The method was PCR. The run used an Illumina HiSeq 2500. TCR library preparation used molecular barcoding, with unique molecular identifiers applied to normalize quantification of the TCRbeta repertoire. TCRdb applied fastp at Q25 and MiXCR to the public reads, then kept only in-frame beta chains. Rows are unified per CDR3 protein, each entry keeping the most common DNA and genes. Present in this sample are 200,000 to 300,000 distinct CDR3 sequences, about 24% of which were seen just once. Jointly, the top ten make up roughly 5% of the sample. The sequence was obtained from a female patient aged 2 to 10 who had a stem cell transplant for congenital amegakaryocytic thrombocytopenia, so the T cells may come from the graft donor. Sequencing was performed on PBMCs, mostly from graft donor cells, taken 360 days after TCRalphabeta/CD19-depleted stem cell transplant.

This receptor carries the CDR3 CATSDLLGSSYNEQFF. The sequenced DNA is TGTGCCACCAGTGATTTGCTCGGGAGCTCCTACAATGAGCAGTTCTTC. The sequence is built from TRBV24-1 and TRBJ2-1, and TRBD2 may be the D gene, going by 6 matching bases. CDR1 and CDR2 are drawn from the germline V gene: KGHDR, SFDVKD. The CDR3 sequence holds 16 residues, the cysteine and phenylalanine included. Left in the record is the CDR3 DNA by itself, 48 bases read in frame from the first base. V drops 0 bases and J drops 0 bases, leaving 8 bases in between.